What follows are 24 T cell receptor beta chains derived from one specimen sequenced in a study of cytomegalovirus exposure and HLA in healthy donors (TCRdb year 2017). Receptor libraries were prepared by the immunoSEQ multiplex PCR assay. A mixture of 60 forward primers for TCR Vbeta segments and 13 reverse primers for TCR Jbeta segments was used in the multiplex PCR. TCRdb retrieved this table from immuneACCESS and kept in-frame rearrangements only. Not all clones are present; in checked studies, unresolved V genes account for under half, and no reason is known for the remainder. For this sample there are roughly 140,000 clones; 75% to 80% appear just once. Around 2.4% of the sample lies in the top ten. The sequenced material came from PBMCs. Receptor source: a woman aged 18-29 years in good health and CMV-seropositive.

The V gene is TRBV5-5, the J gene TRBJ1-1; 9 bases align to TRBD1. Losses at the gene ends were 4 bases for V and 4 bases for J; bases not matched to a gene: 8. Germline-derived CDR1 and CDR2 are SGHKS and YYEKEE (reference sequence). CDR3 size: 15 residues. The CDR3 reads CASSGRQGEGTEAFF. CDR3 bases: TGTGCCAGCAGCGGCCGACAGGGGGAAGGCACTGAAGCTTTCTTT.

This clone came up a few times. The chain links TRBV29-1 to TRBJ1-2; 7 nucleotides agree with TRBD1. The V segment lost 2 bases and the J segment 4 bases; nucleotides outside the gene matches: 4. The germline V gene encodes CDR1 SQVTM and CDR2 ANQGSEA. CDR3 size: 13 residues. The CDR3 nucleotides read TGCAGCGTTGAACAGACAGGGACCTATGGCTACACCTTC. It encodes CSVEQTGTYGYTF.

This chain links TRBV28 with TRBJ2-1; 7 bases fit TRBD1. CDR1 and CDR2 from the germline V gene are MDHEN and SYDVKM. V lost 5 bases and J lost 0; bases outside the gene matches: 4. This CDR3 spans 15 amino acids. This chain's CDR3 is CASSPTGASYNEQFF. In nucleotides, the CDR3 is TGTGCCAGCAGTCCTACAGGGGCCTCCTACAATGAGCAGTTCTTC. Full variable domain (outside the CDR3, taken from reference TRBV28 and TRBJ2-1): DVKVTQSSRYLVKRTGEKVFLECVQDMDHENMFWYRQDPGLGLRLIYFSYDVKMKEKGDIPEGYSVSREKKERFSLILESASTNQTSMYLCASSPTGASYNEQFFGPGTRLTVL.

The chain joins TRBV5-5 to TRBJ2-7; a possible D gene is TRBD1 (6 bases). V was clipped by 4 bases and J by 5 bases, with 16 bases between them. The CDR3 has 14 residues. Germline loops: CDR1 SGHKS, CDR2 YYEKEE (reference sequence). The CDR3 bases are TGTGCCAGCAGCCTCCTGACAGGTCCCAACGAGCAGTACTTC. Translated, it gives CASSLLTGPNEQYF.

This chain joins TRBV18 and TRBJ2-1, with a tentative D call TRBD1 (6 bases). The germline V gene has CDR1 KGHSH and CDR2 LQKENI. CDR3 size: 13 residues. V was trimmed by 1 base and J by 9 bases, leaving 10 bases between them. CDR3 region: CASSPLQGGEQFF. CDR3 nucleotides: TGTGCCAGCTCACCACTACAGGGTGGTGAGCAGTTCTTC.

V usage is TRBV6-1 and J usage is TRBJ1-5; D perhaps matches TRBD1 (5 bases). V lost 4 bases and J lost 4, with 14 bases in between. CDR3 length: 15 residues. Looked up from germline, CDR1 is MNHNS and CDR2 is SASEGT. This chain's CDR3 is CASSVLGGENQPQHF. In DNA form, the CDR3 reads TGTGCCAGCAGTGTCCTGGGGGGAGAGAATCAGCCCCAGCATTTT.

This sequence joins TRBV6-5 and TRBJ1-1, with 11 bases lining up with TRBD1. Trimming removed 6 bases from V and 6 bases from J; junction bases left unmatched: 6. The CDR3 is made up of 14 amino acids. Germline lookup yields CDR1 MNHEY and CDR2 SVGAGI. Written as DNA, the CDR3 is TGTGCCAGCAGCCCCGGACAGGGGGCTTCTGAAGCTTTCTTT. This translates into CASSPGQGASEAFF.

V is TRBV2 and J is TRBJ1-5; 7 bases align to TRBD1. The CDR3 runs to 17 residues. The junction had 7 bases not matched to a gene; V was cut back by 2 bases and J by 0 bases. The V gene's germline CDR1 is SNHLY and CDR2 FYNNEI. In DNA form, the CDR3 reads TGTGCCAGCAGTGAAAGTTCGCAGGGGGATAGCAATCAGCCCCAGCATTTT. It translates to CASSESSQGDSNQPQHF.

V and J are TRBV5-6 and TRBJ2-2; the match to TRBD1 covers 9 bases. Germline lookup yields CDR1 SGHDT and CDR2 YYEEEE. The CDR3 is made up of 15 amino acids. The junction had 3 bases not matched to a gene; V was cut back by 3 bases and J by 3 bases. DNA for the CDR3: TGTGCCAGCAGCTCGACAGGGGGGCACACCGGGGAGCTGTTTTTT. As protein: CASSSTGGHTGELFF.

The genes are TRBV18 and TRBJ2-7, with D possibly TRBD1 on 5 matching bases. Per the germline V gene, CDR1 is KGHSH and CDR2 is LQKENI. V lost 5 bases, J lost 4 bases, and 18 bases lay in between. The CDR3 loop spans 15 amino acids. In DNA form, the CDR3 reads TGTGCCAGCTCAACTGACAGACACAGTAGGTACGAGCAGTACTTC. Translating it yields CASSTDRHSRYEQYF.

The rearrangement joins TRBV5-6 to TRBJ1-2; 7 positions agree with TRBD1. Trimming at V came to 0 bases and at J to 12 bases, leaving 8 bases not matched to a gene. This CDR3 spans 13 amino acids. The germline gives CDR1 SGHDT, CDR2 YYEEEE. As DNA, the CDR3 is TGTGCCAGCAGCTTGGGGCACAGGGGAGGAGACACCTTC. Translated, it gives CASSLGHRGGDTF.

The V call is TRBV7-2, the J call TRBJ1-1, with 7 bases lining up with TRBD1. The CDR3 runs 16 residues. Germline values: CDR1 SGHTA, CDR2 FQGNSA. J was trimmed by 1 base and V by 4 bases; bases with no gene match: 9. In nucleotides, the CDR3 is TGTGCCAGCAGCTCCACCGGGACAGTCGGGAACACTGAAGCTTTCTTT. It yields the protein CASSSTGTVGNTEAFF.

The genes are TRBV5-1 and TRBJ1-1; possibly TRBD1 for D (5 bases). CDR3 length: 16 residues. The germline CDR1 and CDR2 sequences are SGHRS and YFSETQ. The V end was cut by 4 bases, the J end by 2 bases, with 18 bases between. This chain's CDR3 is CASSPIGTGKNTEAFF. CDR3 DNA sequence: TGCGCCAGCAGCCCCATAGGTACAGGAAAAAACACTGAAGCTTTCTTT.

The chain combines TRBV5-4 with TRBJ2-7; 8 positions agree with TRBD1. V lost 4 bases and J lost 6; bases outside the gene matches: 6. Germline CDR1 and CDR2: SGHNT and YYREEE (reference sequence). CDR3 length: 13 amino acids. The CDR3 sequence is CASSLYTGGEQYF. As DNA, the CDR3 is TGTGCCAGCAGCCTATATACAGGGGGCGAGCAGTACTTC.

The CDR3 here is CASSQSTGSTEQYF. CDR3 bases: TGTGCCAGCAGCCAGTCGACAGGGTCAACCGAGCAGTACTTC. The rearrangement joins TRBV9 to TRBJ2-7, with 7 bases aligning to TRBD1. The V gene end was trimmed by 4 bases and the J gene end by 6 bases; junction bases not matched to a gene: 10. The germline V gene has CDR1 SGDLS and CDR2 YYNGEE. CDR3 length: 14 amino acids.

In its sample, this clone was seen a few times. The chain uses TRBV2 and TRBJ1-2, with D perhaps TRBD1 (6 bases). Germline V CDR1 and CDR2: SNHLY, FYNNEI. The germline V and J ends were trimmed by 0 bases and 7 bases, with 15 bases remaining between them. CDR3 length equals 15 residues. CDR3 residues: CASSEALQGRSGYTF. The CDR3 DNA reads as TGTGCCAGCAGTGAAGCTCTACAGGGACGGTCTGGCTACACCTTC. Complete variable domain (other parts from reference TRBV2 and TRBJ1-2): EPEVTQTPSHQVTQMGQEVILRCVPISNHLYFYWYRQILGQKVEFLVSFYNNEISEKSEIFDDQFSVERPDGSNFTLKIRSTKLEDSAMYFCASSEALQGRSGYTFGSGTRLTVV.

The chain links TRBV9 to TRBJ2-7, with D possibly being TRBD1 (6 bases). Germline V gene lookup returns CDR1 SGDLS and CDR2 YYNGEE. This CDR3 comprises 17 residues. V was trimmed by 3 bases and J by 5 bases, leaving 24 bases between them. The CDR3 nucleotides are TGTGCCAGCAGCGCGGAAGTGGACAGTAGGCTGCCTGACGAGCAGTACTTC. As protein: CASSAEVDSRLPDEQYF.

The rearrangement uses TRBV30 and TRBJ2-1, with 9 bases aligning to TRBD2. V lost 1 base to trimming and J lost 9 bases; unmatched junction nucleotides: 13. CDR3 size: 16 residues. The germline V gene encodes CDR1 GTSNPN and CDR2 SVGIG (reference sequence). CDR3 DNA: TGTGCCTGGAGTGGAAGTAGCGGGGGAAGGATCCGTGAGCAGTTCTTC. Protein product: CAWSGSSGGRIREQFF.

V usage is TRBV6-6 and J usage is TRBJ2-7, with D perhaps matching TRBD2 (6 bases). Germline V lookup: CDR1 MNHNY, CDR2 SVGAGI (reference sequence). Trimming took 2 bases from V and 4 from J, leaving 9 bases between them. This CDR3 is built from 13 residues. The CDR3 DNA sequence: TGTGCCAGCAGTTACGGAGGGAAGTACGAGCAGTACTTC. Encoded protein: CASSYGGKYEQYF.

The chain recombines TRBV7-9 with TRBJ2-1, with TRBD1 as a possible D gene (6 bases). CDR1 and CDR2 from the germline V gene are SEHNR and FQNEAQ (reference sequence). Trimming shortened V by 1 base and J by 9 bases, and 10 bases separated the two germline ends. This CDR3 has 13 amino acids. The DNA for the CDR3 is TGTGCCAGCAGCTTAGACAGGGCCGGTGAGCAGTTCTTC. It translates to CASSLDRAGEQFF.

DNA of the CDR3: TGTGCCAGCAGCTCACACGGGACAGGGGTAAACTATGGCTACACCTTC. It codes for CASSSHGTGVNYGYTF. V usage is TRBV7-8 and J usage is TRBJ1-2, with 10 bases matching TRBD1. This CDR3 is 16 amino acids long. Germline-derived CDR1 and CDR2 are SGHVS and FQNEAQ. V lost 4 bases, J lost 2 bases, and 7 bases stayed unmatched. The complete variable domain, with remaining parts taken from reference TRBV7-8 and TRBJ1-2, reads GAGVSQSPRYKVAKRGQDVALRCDPISGHVSLFWYQQALGQGPEFLTYFQNEAQLDKSGLPSDRFFAERPEGSVSTLKIQRTQQEDSAVYLCASSSHGTGVNYGYTFGSGTRLTVV.

As to this clone: Distinct nucleotide sequences in the sample also encode this CDR3. The chain employs TRBV7-8 and TRBJ1-5, with D perhaps TRBD1 (6 bases). Trimming removed 3 bases at V and 1 base at J, with 10 bases between. Per germline, CDR1 SGHVS and CDR2 FQNEAQ. The CDR3 contains 15 residues. CDR3 coding DNA: TGTGCCAGCAGCTTCGGTCAGGGGAGCAATCAGCCCCAGCATTTT. Its translation: CASSFGQGSNQPQHF.

The rearrangement joins TRBV19 to TRBJ1-4; D unclear. Germline V gives CDR1 LNHDA, CDR2 SQIVND (reference sequence). The CDR3 length is 14 residues. V was clipped by 5 bases and J by 3 bases, with 10 bases between them. The CDR3 here is CASSPLGANEKLFF. The CDR3 nucleotides are TGTGCCAGTAGTCCGCTCGGAGCTAATGAAAAACTGTTTTTT.

The chain joins TRBV11-2 to TRBJ2-3, with a tentative D call TRBD2 (5 bases). The germline V gene has CDR1 SGHAT and CDR2 FQNNGV. Deletions cut 5 bases from V and 6 bases from J, with 21 bases between. The CDR3 spans 16 residues. DNA of the CDR3: TGTGCCAGCAGCCCCCGCTCTACTAGAATGTGGGATACGCAGTATTTT. This codes for CASSPRSTRMWDTQYF.